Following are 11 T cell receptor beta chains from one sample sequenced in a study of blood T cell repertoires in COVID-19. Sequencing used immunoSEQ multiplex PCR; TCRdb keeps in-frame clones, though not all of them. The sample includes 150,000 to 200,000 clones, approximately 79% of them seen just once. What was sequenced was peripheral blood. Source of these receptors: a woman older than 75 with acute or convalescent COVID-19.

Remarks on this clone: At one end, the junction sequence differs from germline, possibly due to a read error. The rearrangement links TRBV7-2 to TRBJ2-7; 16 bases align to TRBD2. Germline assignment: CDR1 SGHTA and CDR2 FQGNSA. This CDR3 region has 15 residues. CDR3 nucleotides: TGTGCCAGCAGCCTAGCCGGGACTAGCGGGAGGGGCAAGTACTTC. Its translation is CASSLAGTSGRGKYF.

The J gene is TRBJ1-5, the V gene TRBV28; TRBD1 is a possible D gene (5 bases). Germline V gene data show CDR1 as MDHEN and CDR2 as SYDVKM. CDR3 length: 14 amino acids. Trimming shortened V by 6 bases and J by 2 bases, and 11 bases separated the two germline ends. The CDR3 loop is CASSQAGGNQPQHF. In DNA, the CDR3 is TGTGCCAGCAGCCAAGCGGGGGGCAATCAGCCCCAGCATTTT.

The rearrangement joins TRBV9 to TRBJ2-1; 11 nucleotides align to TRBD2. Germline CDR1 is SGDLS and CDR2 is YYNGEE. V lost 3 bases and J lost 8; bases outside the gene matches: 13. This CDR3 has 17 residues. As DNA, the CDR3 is TGTGCCAGCAGCGCGCCCCTACTAGCGGGAGTTCAGTATGAGCAGTTCTTC. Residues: CASSAPLLAGVQYEQFF.

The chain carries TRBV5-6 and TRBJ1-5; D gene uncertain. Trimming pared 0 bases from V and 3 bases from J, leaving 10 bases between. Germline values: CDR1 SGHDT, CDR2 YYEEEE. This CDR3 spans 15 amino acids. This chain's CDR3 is CASSLAGGFNQPQHF. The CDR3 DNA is TGTGCCAGCAGCTTGGCCGGCGGATTCAATCAGCCCCAGCATTTT.

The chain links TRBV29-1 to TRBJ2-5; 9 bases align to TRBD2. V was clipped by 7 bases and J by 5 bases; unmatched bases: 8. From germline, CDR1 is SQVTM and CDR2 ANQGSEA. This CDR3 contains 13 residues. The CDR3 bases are TGCAGCGCGGGGACTAGCATCCTCGAGACCCAGTACTTC. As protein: CSAGTSILETQYF.

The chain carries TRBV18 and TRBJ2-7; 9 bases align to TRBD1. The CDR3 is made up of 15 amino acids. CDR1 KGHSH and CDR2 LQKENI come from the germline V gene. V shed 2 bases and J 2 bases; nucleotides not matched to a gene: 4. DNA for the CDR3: TGTGCCAGCTCACCAACAGGGGGCCGCACCTACGAGCAGTACTTC. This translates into CASSPTGGRTYEQYF.

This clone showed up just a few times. The CDR3 DNA reads as TGTGCCAGCAGTTTAGACCTACCGGGGACAGGATATGGCTACACCTTC. Its protein is CASSLDLPGTGYGYTF. The chain employs TRBV28 and TRBJ1-2; TRBD1 agrees at 8 bases. V was pared by 2 bases and J by 5 bases, with 10 bases of the junction left unmatched. Germline V gene data show CDR1 as MDHEN and CDR2 as SYDVKM. The CDR3 length is 16 residues.

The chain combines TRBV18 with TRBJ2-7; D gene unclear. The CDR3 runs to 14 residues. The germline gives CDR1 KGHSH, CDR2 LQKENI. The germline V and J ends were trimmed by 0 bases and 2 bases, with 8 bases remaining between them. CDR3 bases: TGTGCCAGCTCACCACCGGCAGGAACCTACGAGCAGTACTTC. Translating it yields CASSPPAGTYEQYF. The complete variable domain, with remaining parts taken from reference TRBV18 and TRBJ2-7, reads NAGVMQNPRHLVRRRGQEARLRCSPMKGHSHVYWYRQLPEEGLKFMVYLQKENIIDESGMPKERFSAEFPKEGPSILRIQQVVRGDSAAYFCASSPPAGTYEQYFGPGTRLTVT.

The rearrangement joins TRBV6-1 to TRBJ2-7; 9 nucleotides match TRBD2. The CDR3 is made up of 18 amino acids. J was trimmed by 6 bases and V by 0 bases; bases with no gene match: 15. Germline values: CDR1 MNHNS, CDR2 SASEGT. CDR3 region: CASSEAVGGRALDIEQYF. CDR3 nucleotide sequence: TGTGCCAGCAGTGAAGCGGTCGGCGGGAGGGCCTTGGATATCGAGCAGTACTTC.

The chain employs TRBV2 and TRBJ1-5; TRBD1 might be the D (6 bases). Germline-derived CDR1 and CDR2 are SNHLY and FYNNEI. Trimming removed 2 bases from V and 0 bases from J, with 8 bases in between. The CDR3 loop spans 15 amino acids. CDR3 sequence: CASSETGYSNQPQHF. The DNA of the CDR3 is TGTGCCAGCAGTGAAACAGGGTATAGCAATCAGCCCCAGCATTTT.

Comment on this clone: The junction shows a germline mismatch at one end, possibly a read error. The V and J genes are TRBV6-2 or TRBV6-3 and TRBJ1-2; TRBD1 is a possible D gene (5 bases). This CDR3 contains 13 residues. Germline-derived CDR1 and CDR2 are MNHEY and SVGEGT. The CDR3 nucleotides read TGTGCCAGCAGTTACGGGCCAACAGGACCCACCTCCTTC. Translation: CASSYGPTGPTSF.